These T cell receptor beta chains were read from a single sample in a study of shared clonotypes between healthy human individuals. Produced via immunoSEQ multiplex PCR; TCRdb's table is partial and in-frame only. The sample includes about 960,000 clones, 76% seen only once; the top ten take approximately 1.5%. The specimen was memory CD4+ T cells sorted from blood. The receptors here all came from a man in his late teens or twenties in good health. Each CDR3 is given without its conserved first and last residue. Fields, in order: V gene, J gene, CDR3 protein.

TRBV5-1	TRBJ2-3	ASTRTAISTDTQY
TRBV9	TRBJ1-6	ASSVGTGSSYNSPLH
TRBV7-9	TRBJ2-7	ASSLESRAAEQY
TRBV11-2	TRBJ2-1	ASSLEGLAGGNEQF
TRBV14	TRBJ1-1	ASSLLQGSKYTEAF
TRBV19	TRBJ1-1	ASSRATENTEAF
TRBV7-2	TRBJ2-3	ASSLKDRGHRTDTQY
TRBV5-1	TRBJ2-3	ASSLNPSDTQY
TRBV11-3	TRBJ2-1	ASSSSRGGPYNEQF
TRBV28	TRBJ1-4	ASSFIQGEEKLF
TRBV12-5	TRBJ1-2	ASGPQVFSGYT
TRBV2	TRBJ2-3	ASSVGRGDTQY
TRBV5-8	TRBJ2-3	ASSWPSGINTQY
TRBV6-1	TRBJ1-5	ATGGDPWGNQPQH
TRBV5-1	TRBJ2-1	ASSVLAGGPLNEQF
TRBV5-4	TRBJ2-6	ASSPSGGGGANVLT
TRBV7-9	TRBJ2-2	ASSHRVTGELF
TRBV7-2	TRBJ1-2	ASSTRQGPGYGYT
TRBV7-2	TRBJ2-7	ASSLDSGSLREQY
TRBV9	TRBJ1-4	ASSAGQGTEKLF
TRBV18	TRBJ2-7	ASSPRGDEQY
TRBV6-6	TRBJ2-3	ASSYSGTVHTDTQY
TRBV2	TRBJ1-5	ASKQAGQPQH
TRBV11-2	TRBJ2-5	ASSPGTGKTQY
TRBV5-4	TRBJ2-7	ASSLTSGPYEQY
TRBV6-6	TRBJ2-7	ASSLGWGEQY
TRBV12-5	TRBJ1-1	ASGLFRGTEAF
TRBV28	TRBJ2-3	ASSLRGLNTQY
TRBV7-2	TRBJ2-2	ASSPYGTGNTGELF
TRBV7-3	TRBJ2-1	ASSLGAGSYNEQF
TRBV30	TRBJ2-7	AWSVRSYEQY
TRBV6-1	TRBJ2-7	ASREETQY
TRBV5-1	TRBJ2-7	ASSLGQGWDEQY
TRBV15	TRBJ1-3	ATSRGQSSGNTIY
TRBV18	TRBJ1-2	ASSPSGQDLYGYT
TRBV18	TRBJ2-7	ASSPRAGVGATREQY
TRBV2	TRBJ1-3	ASSEDSPGNTIY